Listed below are T cell receptor beta chains from one sample, sequenced in a study of T cell responses to AZD1222 COVID-19 vaccine. Method: immunoSEQ multiplex PCR; TCRdb's copy keeps in-frame clones and lacks some. The sample records over 130,000 clones, 88% being singletons. This sample comprised peripheral blood, obtained 28 days after the second AZD1222 dose. Source of these receptors: an adult who received the AZD1222 COVID-19 vaccine. Each CDR3 is given with its conserved first and last residue. The D gene is left open where the match is weak. Not every row has a clone size; where given, it reads once, few, many or a size class.

cdr3_length	v_call	j_call	clone_size	d_call	cdr3_nt	cdr3_aa
20	TRBV7-6	TRBJ1-3	once	.	TGTGCCAGCAGCCCTCGGGCAGGAGGTGGAAGAGTTCTCTCTGGAAACACCATATATTTT	CASSPRAGGGRVLSGNTIYF
12	TRBV29-1	TRBJ2-7	.	.	TGCAGCGCGGGGGGCAGAAGCTACGAGCAGTACTTC	CSAGGRSYEQYF
13	TRBV7-3	TRBJ1-1	.	.	TGTGCCAGCACCGCAGACCCTACTACTGAAGCTTTCTTT	CASTADPTTEAFF
13	TRBV19	TRBJ2-7	.	TRBD1	TGTGCCAGTAGAAGACAGGGGGTAAACGAGCAGTACTTC	CASRRQGVNEQYF
16	TRBV19	TRBJ1-5	.	.	TGTGCCAGTACTTGGGGAGGGACTTATAGCAATCAGCCCCAGCATTTT	CASTWGGTYSNQPQHF
15	TRBV7-2	TRBJ2-1	.	TRBD2	TGTGCCAGCAGCCTCCATGCGGGGGAGTACAATGAGCAGTTCTTC	CASSLHAGEYNEQFF
14	TRBV2	TRBJ2-1	.	TRBD2	TGTGCCAGCTTACTAGCGGGAGTTAGCAATGAGCAGTTCTTC	CASLLAGVSNEQFF
14	TRBV27	TRBJ2-1	.	TRBD2	TGTGCCAGCAGCCTAGCGGGGGGGTGGCGTGAGCAGTTCTTC	CASSLAGGWREQFF
15	TRBV19	TRBJ2-7	.	.	TGTGCCAGTAGTATAGAGGGGCCTGCCTCCTACGAGCAGTACTTC	CASSIEGPASYEQYF
15	TRBV7-2	TRBJ1-3	.	.	TGTGCCAGCAGCTCAGATCCAAGGGGGGGAAACACCATATATTTT	CASSSDPRGGNTIYF
15	TRBV2	TRBJ2-7	.	TRBD2	TGTGCCAGCAGGTGGACTAGCGCCAGCTCCTACGAGCAGTACTTC	CASRWTSASSYEQYF
15	TRBV19	TRBJ2-1	.	.	TGTGCCAGTAGTATAGGAGTCGGGCAGTACAATGAGCAGTTCTTC	CASSIGVGQYNEQFF
13	TRBV15	TRBJ1-5	.	.	TGTGCCACCAGACAGGAACACAATCAGCCCCAGCATTTT	CATRQEHNQPQHF
14	TRBV7-3	TRBJ2-1	.	.	TGTGCCAGCAGCTCGTCAAAAGAAGACGATGAGCAGTTCTTC	CASSSSKEDDEQFF
15	TRBV9	TRBJ2-7	.	TRBD1	TGTGCCAGCAGCCTCGGACAGGCGAGATTCTACGAGCAGTACTTC	CASSLGQARFYEQYF
15	TRBV7-3	TRBJ2-2	once	.	TGTGCCAGCAGTAAGGGCTCCGCGAACACCGGGGAGCTGTTTTTT	CASSKGSANTGELFF
13	TRBV7-8	TRBJ2-7	.	.	TGTGCCAGCAGCCCCCGTGAGCTTGGCGAGCAGTACTTC	CASSPRELGEQYF
13	TRBV6-5	TRBJ1-1	.	TRBD1	TGTGCCAGCAGTCCCAGGGGGGTCACTGAAGCTTTCTTT	CASSPRGVTEAFF
14	TRBV7-2	TRBJ1-3	.	.	TGTGCCAGCAGCCCCTGGGGGGCTGGAAACACCATATATTTT	CASSPWGAGNTIYF
14	TRBV6-5	TRBJ1-1	.	.	TGTGCCAGCAGGCCTACCGTGGCGGCTCTTGAAGCTTTCTTT	CASRPTVAALEAFF
14	TRBV6-1	TRBJ1-4	once	.	TGTGCCAGCAGTGAAGTGGGGCAGGGTGAAAAACTGTTTTTT	CASSEVGQGEKLFF
14	TRBV6-1	TRBJ1-2	.	.	TGTGCCAGCAGTGAGACCGATCGTATCTATGGCTACACCTTC	CASSETDRIYGYTF
12	TRBV2	TRBJ1-2	few	.	TGTGCCAGCAGTGTTGGGGACTATGGCTACACCTTC	CASSVGDYGYTF
16	TRBV5-1	TRBJ2-7	.	TRBD1	TGCGCCAGCAGCTTGGGGACAGGGGCCCCTACCTACGAGCAGTACTTC	CASSLGTGAPTYEQYF
14	TRBV7-8	TRBJ1-1	.	.	TGTGCCAGCAGCCCCTGGACAGAGAACACTGAAGCTTTCTTT	CASSPWTENTEAFF
16	TRBV7-2	TRBJ2-1	.	.	TGTGCCAGCACAGGGGGGGGTTCCAGCCCGTACAATGAGCAGTTCTTC	CASTGGGSSPYNEQFF
13	TRBV27	TRBJ1-6	.	.	TGTGCCAGCAGAGGGACCTATAATTCACCCCTCCACTTT	CASRGTYNSPLHF
16	TRBV4-1	TRBJ1-4	few	.	TGCGCCAGCAGCCAAGTTCACGTACAGGCGACGGAAAAACTGTTTTTT	CASSQVHVQATEKLFF
13	TRBV19	TRBJ1-2	.	.	TGTGCCAGTATAGGGCGTCTTGCTGATGGCTACACCTTC	CASIGRLADGYTF
16	TRBV30	TRBJ1-6	.	TRBD1	TGTGCCTGGAGTGTACGGGGGACAGGGTGGGATTCACCCCTCCACTTT	CAWSVRGTGWDSPLHF
16	TRBV5-1	TRBJ2-3	.	.	TGCGCCAGCAGCAGACAGGTTGGGGGGACCATAGGTACGCAGTATTTT	CASSRQVGGTIGTQYF
14	TRBV11-2	TRBJ2-7	.	.	TGTGCCAGCAGCTTGTTATCGGGGCCCTACGAGCAGTACTTC	CASSLLSGPYEQYF
16	TRBV6-5	TRBJ2-2	.	TRBD1	TGTGCCAGCAGTTACGAAGGGGGCACCGTGACCGGGGAGCTGTTTTTT	CASSYEGGTVTGELFF
15	TRBV6-2/TRBV6-3	TRBJ2-5	once	.	TGTGCCAGCAGTGCCGAGGCGGCGTACCAAGAGACCCAGTACTTC	CASSAEAAYQETQYF
12	TRBV28	TRBJ2-4	.	.	TGTGCCAGCAGGGGAACCAAAAACATTCAGTACTTC	CASRGTKNIQYF
11	TRBV7-9	TRBJ1-6	.	.	TGTGCCAGCAGCCCCGACGGACCCCTCCACTTT	CASSPDGPLHF
14	TRBV6-5	TRBJ2-2	.	.	TGTGCCAGCAGCCGCGGTAGCGGTACCGGGGAGCTGTTTTTT	CASSRGSGTGELFF
15	TRBV6-5	TRBJ1-2	.	TRBD1	TGTGCCAGCAGGTCTCCGGGACAGACTAACTATGGCTACACCTTC	CASRSPGQTNYGYTF
16	TRBV3-1/TRBV3-2	TRBJ2-7	.	.	TGTGCCAGCAGCCAAGAAGGTGCAGGGGAGGTCTCCGAGCAGTACTTC	CASSQEGAGEVSEQYF
12	TRBV28	TRBJ2-7	.	.	TGTGCCAGCAGTTTAGCGGGCTACGAGCAGTACTTC	CASSLAGYEQYF
15	TRBV5-1	TRBJ2-3	once	TRBD1	TGCGCCAGCAGCAGAGGACAGGGGGGGACAGATACGCAGTATTTT	CASSRGQGGTDTQYF
16	TRBV3-1/TRBV3-2	TRBJ1-4	.	.	TGTGCCAGCAGCCAAGGTGATTCATGGGGTGGAGAAAAACTGTTTTTT	CASSQGDSWGGEKLFF
13	TRBV19	TRBJ1-1	.	.	TGTGCCAGTAGTACATCGACGGGCTTTCTTGCTTTCTTT	CASSTSTGFLAFF
14	TRBV7-2	TRBJ1-1	.	.	TGTGCCAGCAGCTCCAGCGTCTCGGCTATTGAAGCTTTCTTT	CASSSSVSAIEAFF
16	TRBV18	TRBJ2-1	.	TRBD2	TGTGCCAGCTCACCAAGCAGCGGGGGGGCTTACAATGAGCAGTTCTTC	CASSPSSGGAYNEQFF
14	TRBV7-2	TRBJ2-5	.	.	TGTGCCAGCAGCTTAGTAGCACAGTCGGGGACCCAGTACTTC	CASSLVAQSGTQYF
18	TRBV10-3	TRBJ2-7	.	.	TGTGCCATCCGGGCCGGGATCGGGACGGGGCACGAGTTGGGCGAGCAGTACTTC	CAIRAGIGTGHELGEQYF
15	TRBV28	TRBJ2-3	few	.	TGTGCCAGCAGTACGACGGGGGGCGGAACAGATACGCAGTATTTT	CASSTTGGGTDTQYF
12	TRBV4-1	TRBJ2-2	.	.	TGCGCCAGCAGCCAAGTTATGGGGGAGCTGTTTTTT	CASSQVMGELFF
14	TRBV2	TRBJ1-2	.	.	TGTGCCAGCAGTGAAGCGCGACTCATCTATGGCTACACCTTC	CASSEARLIYGYTF
17	TRBV7-9	TRBJ1-2	.	.	TGTGCCAGCAGCCCAACTTTGTCTGGGCCCCACCCCTGGGGCTACACCTTC	CASSPTLSGPHPWGYTF
11	TRBV19	TRBJ2-3	.	.	TGTGCCATCTCGTGGGGTGATACGCAGTATTTT	CAISWGDTQYF
16	TRBV7-6	TRBJ2-2	.	.	TGTGCCAGCAGCTCCAGCGGGCTCGCGAACACCGGGGAGCTGTTTTTT	CASSSSGLANTGELFF